A selection of T cell receptor beta chains follows, all from one sample in a study of blood T cell repertoires in COVID-19. Method: immunoSEQ multiplex PCR; TCRdb's copy keeps in-frame clones and lacks some. This sample carries some 130,000 clones, about 88% of them seen once, and the ten largest clones take about 4.6%. Material for sequencing was peripheral blood. The origin of the receptors is a man between 60 and 70 years old with COVID-19, enrolled during active disease. The CDR3 runs from the conserved cysteine through the conserved F or W. The D gene is left open where the match is weak. Clone size is not always given. Where it is, it says once, few, many or a class for expanded clones.

cdr3_nt: TGTGCCAGCAGTCCTCGGACAGAAACCTACGAGCAGTACTTC; cdr3_aa: CASSPRTETYEQYF; j_call: TRBJ2-7; clone_size: once; v_call: TRBV28; d_call: NA
cdr3_nt: TGTGCCAGCAGCTCCCCTGAGGACTATGGCTACACCTTC; cdr3_aa: CASSSPEDYGYTF; j_call: TRBJ1-2; clone_size: NA; v_call: TRBV7-2; d_call: NA
cdr3_nt: TGTGCCAGCTCAAACGACAGGGGAACTGAAGCTTTCTTT; cdr3_aa: CASSNDRGTEAFF; j_call: TRBJ1-1; clone_size: NA; v_call: TRBV18; d_call: TRBD1
cdr3_nt: TGCAGCGTTGAAGGGGGCTCTAACTATGGCTACACCTTC; cdr3_aa: CSVEGGSNYGYTF; j_call: TRBJ1-2; clone_size: NA; v_call: TRBV29-1; d_call: NA
cdr3_nt: TGTGCCAGTAGTATAGAGGCGACATCCGGGGGGTACGAGCAGTACTTC; cdr3_aa: CASSIEATSGGYEQYF; j_call: TRBJ2-7; clone_size: few; v_call: TRBV19; d_call: TRBD2
cdr3_nt: TGTGCCAGCAGCGTGGGGCTAGCGGGAGAGTGGAATGTTGGTGAGCAGTTCTTC; cdr3_aa: CASSVGLAGEWNVGEQFF; j_call: TRBJ2-1; clone_size: NA; v_call: TRBV28; d_call: TRBD2
cdr3_nt: TGTGCCAGCCAGGGGAACTCTGGAAACACCATATATTTT; cdr3_aa: CASQGNSGNTIYF; j_call: TRBJ1-3; clone_size: NA; v_call: TRBV6-5; d_call: NA
cdr3_nt: TGTGCCAGCAAGGAAACCGGGACAGGGCGCCTGAGCTCCTATAATTCACCCCTCCACTTT; cdr3_aa: CASKETGTGRLSSYNSPLHF; j_call: TRBJ1-6; clone_size: once; v_call: TRBV2; d_call: TRBD1
cdr3_nt: TGTGCCAGCAGTTACCTAGGGACAGGGAGCTACGAGCAGTACTTC; cdr3_aa: CASSYLGTGSYEQYF; j_call: TRBJ2-7; clone_size: NA; v_call: TRBV6-5; d_call: TRBD1
cdr3_nt: TGTGCCAGCAGCAAGGACAGAAGCTCCTACAATGAGCAGTTCTTC; cdr3_aa: CASSKDRSSYNEQFF; j_call: TRBJ2-1; clone_size: NA; v_call: TRBV7-9; d_call: NA
cdr3_nt: TGTGCCAGCAGACCATCGGGTGACACTGAAGCTTTCTTT; cdr3_aa: CASRPSGDTEAFF; j_call: TRBJ1-1; clone_size: NA; v_call: TRBV6-5; d_call: NA
cdr3_nt: TGTGCCAGCAGTCCACACCGGGACAGGGTCAACGAGCAGTACTTC; cdr3_aa: CASSPHRDRVNEQYF; j_call: TRBJ2-7; clone_size: NA; v_call: TRBV6-5; d_call: TRBD1
cdr3_nt: TGTGCCAGCTCACCACGGCAGGGGGAGATGAACACTGAAGCTTTCTTT; cdr3_aa: CASSPRQGEMNTEAFF; j_call: TRBJ1-1; clone_size: few; v_call: TRBV18; d_call: TRBD1
cdr3_nt: TGTGCCAGCCAAACCGTCGGGACAGGGAGCGACTATGGCTACACCTTC; cdr3_aa: CASQTVGTGSDYGYTF; j_call: TRBJ1-2; clone_size: NA; v_call: TRBV28; d_call: TRBD1
cdr3_nt: TGTGCCAGCAGCTTAAAGGGCGGGGAGTCGGGCAATGAGCAGTTCTTC; cdr3_aa: CASSLKGGESGNEQFF; j_call: TRBJ2-1; clone_size: NA; v_call: TRBV7-9; d_call: NA
cdr3_nt: TGTGCCAGCAGTTTTAGGGAGGGGTATGGCTACACCTTC; cdr3_aa: CASSFREGYGYTF; j_call: TRBJ1-2; clone_size: NA; v_call: TRBV27; d_call: NA
cdr3_nt: TGTGCCAGTAAAATGGGCGCAACTAATGAAAAACTGTTTTTT; cdr3_aa: CASKMGATNEKLFF; j_call: TRBJ1-4; clone_size: NA; v_call: TRBV19; d_call: NA
cdr3_nt: TGCGCCAGCAGCCAGGGTGCGGCCTATGAGCAGTTCTTC; cdr3_aa: CASSQGAAYEQFF; j_call: TRBJ2-1; clone_size: NA; v_call: TRBV5-1; d_call: NA
cdr3_nt: TGCGCCAGCAGACCCGGGACAGGGGTGGCCGGGGAGCTGTTTTTT; cdr3_aa: CASRPGTGVAGELFF; j_call: TRBJ2-2; clone_size: NA; v_call: TRBV5-1; d_call: TRBD1
cdr3_nt: TGTGCCAGCAGTTGGACTAGCGGTAATCAAGAGACCCAGTACTTC; cdr3_aa: CASSWTSGNQETQYF; j_call: TRBJ2-5; clone_size: few; v_call: TRBV6-2/TRBV6-3; d_call: TRBD2
cdr3_nt: TGCGCCAGCAGTGATAAGCGGGGGATCAGCTACAATGAGCAGTTCTTC; cdr3_aa: CASSDKRGISYNEQFF; j_call: TRBJ2-1; clone_size: NA; v_call: TRBV10-2; d_call: TRBD2
cdr3_nt: TGTGCCAGCAGTTCTACGGACACAGCTAGCAATCAGCCCCAGCATTTT; cdr3_aa: CASSSTDTASNQPQHF; j_call: TRBJ1-5; clone_size: NA; v_call: TRBV2; d_call: NA
cdr3_nt: TGTGCCAGCAGCCAGGGAGGGACTGAAGCTTTCTTT; cdr3_aa: CASSQGGTEAFF; j_call: TRBJ1-1; clone_size: NA; v_call: TRBV11-2; d_call: NA
cdr3_nt: TGTGCCAGCAGCTCGCTGATAGGGGGCGGACAGCCCCAGCATTTT; cdr3_aa: CASSSLIGGGQPQHF; j_call: TRBJ1-5; clone_size: NA; v_call: TRBV7-8; d_call: TRBD1
cdr3_nt: TGTGCCGGGACAGGGGGCATGGTAGATACGCAGTATTTT; cdr3_aa: CAGTGGMVDTQYF; j_call: TRBJ2-3; clone_size: NA; v_call: TRBV30; d_call: TRBD1
cdr3_nt: TGTGCCAGCAGCCCCCGGGACAGGCCGAACACCGGGGAGCTGTTTTTT; cdr3_aa: CASSPRDRPNTGELFF; j_call: TRBJ2-2; clone_size: NA; v_call: TRBV3-1/TRBV3-2; d_call: TRBD1
cdr3_nt: TGCGCCAGCAGCCCCCTCGGACAGGGGAACACTGAAGCTTTCTTT; cdr3_aa: CASSPLGQGNTEAFF; j_call: TRBJ1-1; clone_size: NA; v_call: TRBV4-1; d_call: TRBD1
cdr3_nt: TGTGCCAGCAGCTTAGTACAGGGCACCACTGAAGCTTTCTTT; cdr3_aa: CASSLVQGTTEAFF; j_call: TRBJ1-1; clone_size: NA; v_call: TRBV7-9; d_call: NA